This TCR beta chain was obtained from a study of regulatory T cells in long-lasting Graves disease. Points from the study as a whole: Persistent disease exhibited a predilection for TRBV28, TRBJ1-2 and TRBJ2-5. Investigators studied peripheral blood only, not thyroid tissue.

As to time point: newly diagnosed GD, antithyroid drugs for less than 3 months. After RNA was extracted from PBMCs, the TCR library was made from it. V was shortened by 4 bases and J by 8 bases, with 14 bases between the two germline ends. The CDR3 runs 13 residues. Germline CDR1 LGHDT, CDR2 YNNKEL (reference sequence). This clonotype was counted only a few times. No antigen is known for it. Construction of TCR beta libraries relied on iRepertoire HTBI primers and on Arm-PCR targeting CDR3 regions. TCRdb reprocessed the multiplex PCR reads via MiXCR and lists one record per CDR3 protein. The profile covers hundreds of thousands of distinct CDR3 sequences, with over 15% appearing a single time and about 32% taken by the ten largest. This same sample was also taken into another study, of T cells in Graves' hyperthyroidism and ophthalmopathy. That study reports: Patients were excluded because of uncontrolled infection, other autoimmune disease, pregnancy or lactation. A median around 6 months before onset, the model predicted ophthalmopathy.

Sequences were derived from peripheral blood mononuclear cells (PBMCs), sampled at new diagnosis, from a patient treated with antithyroid drugs. The rearrangement joins TRBV3-1 to TRBJ1-2; tentative D call: TRBD1 (6 bases). The clonotype comes from a man between 35 and 55 years old with Graves disease. The CDR3 here is CASSRDQGLGYTF. The CDR3 DNA reads as TGTGCCAGCAGCCGGGATCAGGGGTTAGGCTACACCTTC.